Below, 24 T cell receptor beta chains from the same sample are listed, as sequenced in a study of blood T cell repertoires in COVID-19. Some clones are missing from TCRdb's copy, which holds only in-frame ones; the method was immunoSEQ multiplex PCR. The sample holds 95,000 to 100,000 clones; approximately 82% are singletons and the top ten take under 11%. The sequenced material came from peripheral blood. Source of these receptors: a man aged 70 or older with acute or convalescent COVID-19.

The chain combines TRBV18 with TRBJ2-1; TRBD2 matches at 9 bases. V shed 2 bases, J shed 4 bases, and the junction held 3 bases outside the gene matches. The CDR3 consists of 15 residues. Germline V CDR1 and CDR2: KGHSH, LQKENI. The CDR3 spells CASSPLAGEYNEQFF. CDR3 in DNA: TGTGCCAGCTCACCATTAGCGGGGGAGTACAATGAGCAGTTCTTC.

This clone was detected a few times. The chain couples TRBV4-1 to TRBJ1-1; TRBD1 might be the D (5 bases). Trimming pared 3 bases from V and 5 bases from J, leaving 19 bases between. CDR3 length: 16 residues. Germline CDR1 MGHRA, CDR2 YSYEKL. The CDR3 loop reads CASSHHPTDRETEAFF. CDR3 nucleotide sequence: TGCGCCAGCAGCCACCACCCGACAGATCGGGAGACTGAAGCTTTCTTT.

This chain uses TRBV10-1 with TRBJ2-5, with TRBD2 matching over 7 bases. CDR1 WNHNN and CDR2 SYGVQD come from the germline V gene (reference sequence). The V gene end was trimmed by 0 bases and the J gene end by 2 bases; junction bases not matched to a gene: 3. This CDR3 has 15 residues. CDR3 in DNA: TGCGCCAGCAGTGAGTCCCTAGCGGTACAAGAGACCCAGTACTTC. This encodes CASSESLAVQETQYF.

This clone was observed at least ten times. CDR3 residues: CVFGLAGTSRDTQYF. CDR3 in DNA: TGTGTCTTCGGACTAGCGGGTACATCACGAGATACGCAGTATTTT. The gene calls are TRBV30 and TRBJ2-3, with 11 bases matching TRBD2. CDR3 size: 15 residues. CDR1 GTSNPN and CDR2 SVGIG come from the germline V gene (reference sequence).

The chain combines TRBV5-1 with TRBJ1-4; D uncertain. The V and J ends lost 2 bases and 8 bases respectively, with 19 bases between them. CDR1 SGHRS and CDR2 YFSETQ come from the germline V gene. The CDR3 has 16 amino acids. This CDR3 is CASSFQPELRREKLFF. In nucleotides, the CDR3 is TGCGCCAGCAGCTTCCAGCCGGAGCTTCGCCGGGAAAAACTGTTTTTT.

This chain connects TRBV23-1 to TRBJ2-1; D is possibly TRBD2 (5 bases). TRBV23-1 is assigned to the ORF class and has an uncertain function. Trimming shortened V by 0 bases and J by 4 bases, and 13 bases separated the two germline ends. The length of the CDR3 is 16 residues. CDR3 DNA: TGCGCCAGCAGTCAATCCGGGGAATCGGGGTACAATGAGCAGTTCTTC. Translated, it gives CASSQSGESGYNEQFF.

The chain carries TRBV29-1 and TRBJ2-3; 10 bases match TRBD2. Germline V lookup: CDR1 SQVTM, CDR2 ANQGSEA. V gave up 7 bases and J gave up 3 bases; unmatched junction bases: 10. This CDR3 contains 15 residues. CDR3 bases: TGCAGCGGACTCCGACTAGCGGGTCGTACAGATACGCAGTATTTT. It is translated as CSGLRLAGRTDTQYF.

This rearrangement joins TRBV30 to TRBJ1-1; D may be TRBD1 (5 bases). The CDR3 loop spans 13 amino acids. Between the trimmed V and J ends, which lost 4 bases and 1 base, there was a span of 10 bases. Per germline, CDR1 GTSNPN and CDR2 SVGIG (reference sequence). The CDR3 DNA is TGTGCCTGGAACGGACACCCGAACACTGAAGCTTTCTTT. This codes for CAWNGHPNTEAFF.

The rearrangement links TRBV19 to TRBJ1-6, with 10 nucleotides matching TRBD1. The germline V gene has CDR1 LNHDA and CDR2 SQIVND (reference sequence). Losses at the gene ends were 4 bases for V and 8 bases for J; bases not matched to a gene: 2. The length of the CDR3 is 14 residues. This chain's CDR3 is CASSKTGGDSPLHF. For the CDR3, the DNA is TGTGCCAGTAGTAAGACAGGGGGCGATTCACCCCTCCACTTT.

This clone was observed a few times. J is TRBJ2-2 and V is TRBV5-1, with 10 bases fitting TRBD1. Unmatched junction bases numbered 2, after V lost 2 bases and J lost 4 bases. CDR1 is SGHRS and CDR2 is YFSETQ in the germline V gene. The CDR3 is made up of 15 amino acids. The DNA for the CDR3 is TGCGCCAGCAGCTTCGACAGGGGGCGCACCGGGGAGCTGTTTTTT. Its translation: CASSFDRGRTGELFF.

The rearrangement links TRBV7-9 to TRBJ1-2; possible D gene TRBD1, 6 bases. Germline lookup yields CDR1 SEHNR and CDR2 FQNEAQ (reference sequence). V dropped 1 base and J dropped 7 bases, with 13 bases sitting between them. CDR3 length: 14 amino acids. The CDR3 nucleotides read TGTGCCAGCAGCTTAGAACCCCCAGGGGTTGGCTACACCTTC. Residues: CASSLEPPGVGYTF.

The chain uses TRBV19 and TRBJ1-1; 9 nucleotides agree with TRBD1. The CDR3 length is 12 residues. J gave up 5 bases and V 11 bases, and 6 bases lay outside the gene matches. Per the germline V gene, CDR1 is LNHDA and CDR2 is SQIVND (reference sequence). The CDR3 loop reads CARTGEKTEAFF. CDR3 DNA: TGTGCCCGGACAGGGGAAAAGACTGAAGCTTTCTTT.

The DNA for the CDR3 is TGTGCCAGCAGCTTAGGACAGTCGCAGCCCCTCCACTTT. Amino acid sequence: CASSLGQSQPLHF. The chain employs TRBV7-9 and TRBJ1-6; D perhaps matches TRBD1 (5 bases). V shed 1 base and J shed 13 bases, with 11 bases lying between them. The CDR3 contains 13 residues. Germline assignment: CDR1 SEHNR and CDR2 FQNEAQ (reference sequence).

This sequence joins TRBV3-1 (or the pseudogene TRBV3-2) and TRBJ1-2; D perhaps matches TRBD1 (5 bases). The V and J ends lost 2 bases and 6 bases respectively, with 16 bases between them. The CDR3 has 15 amino acids. Germline assignment: CDR1 LGHDT and CDR2 YNNKEL (reference sequence). CDR3 sequence (DNA): TGTGCCAGCAGCCAAACCCAGGGTAAATATAATGGCTACACCTTC. As protein: CASSQTQGKYNGYTF.

The rearrangement joins TRBV11-1 to TRBJ2-1, with 8 bases that match TRBD1. The trim removed 1 base at V and 3 bases at J, leaving 5 bases unmatched. The germline V gene has CDR1 SGHAT and CDR2 FQDESV (reference sequence). CDR3 size: 16 residues. The CDR3 reads CASSLDDRGYYNEQFF. In DNA, the CDR3 is TGTGCCAGCAGCTTAGATGACAGGGGCTACTACAATGAGCAGTTCTTC.

The V call is TRBV10-3, the J call TRBJ1-2; the D gene is possibly TRBD1 (5 bases). The CDR3 has 16 residues. Germline V lookup: CDR1 ENHRY, CDR2 SYGVKD. V was cut by 0 bases and J by 7 bases, with 18 bases left in between. CDR3 in amino acids: CAISESDRGKGSGYTF. The CDR3 DNA sequence: TGTGCCATCAGTGAGTCAGATAGGGGAAAGGGCTCTGGCTACACCTTC.

The CDR3 DNA reads TGTGCCAGCAGTCCAAAGGCGCCAGGCTCCATGTATACGCAGTATTTT. Protein: CASSPKAPGSMYTQYF. V usage is TRBV2 and J usage is TRBJ2-3; no reliable D call. This CDR3 has 16 residues. Germline lookup yields CDR1 SNHLY and CDR2 FYNNEI. Trimming removed 5 bases at V and 7 bases at J, with 22 bases between.

Here the CDR3 reads CASSFRTGGSGYTF. DNA for the CDR3: TGTGCCAGCAGCTTCAGGACGGGGGGGAGTGGCTACACCTTC. The rearrangement links TRBV5-8 to TRBJ1-2, with D maybe TRBD1 (5 bases). This CDR3 has 14 amino acids. V lost 2 bases to trimming and J lost 7 bases, with 15 bases between them. Looked up from germline, CDR1 is SGHTS and CDR2 is YDEGEE. Complete variable domain (other parts from reference TRBV5-8 and TRBJ1-2): EAGVTQSPTHLIKTRGQQATLRCSPISGHTSVYWYQQALGLGLQFLLWYDEGEERNRGNFPPRFSGRQFPNYSSELNVNALELEDSALYLCASSFRTGGSGYTFGSGTRLTVV.

A single count supports this clone. The V call is TRBV9, the J call TRBJ1-2, with TRBD1 matching 12 bases. CDR3 length equals 16 residues. V lost 0 bases to trimming and J lost 8 bases; unmatched junction nucleotides: 8. CDR1 SGDLS and CDR2 YYNGEE come from the germline V gene. The CDR3 region is CASSVGWDRGLRGYTF. The CDR3 DNA reads as TGTGCCAGCAGCGTAGGGTGGGACAGGGGGCTGAGGGGCTACACCTTC. Full variable domain (missing parts from reference TRBV9 and TRBJ1-2): DSGVTQTPKHLITATGQRVTLRCSPRSGDLSVYWYQQSLDQGLQFLIQYYNGEERAKGNILERFSAQQFPDLHSELNLSSLELGDSALYFCASSVGWDRGLRGYTFGSGTRLTVV.

The chain combines TRBV21-1 with TRBJ2-2; TRBD1 is the table's D call and was not checked against the DNA. TRBV21-1 is reported as a pseudogene. The CDR3 loop spans 17 amino acids. CDR3 sequence reads: CASSKEETGRDTGELFF. In DNA form, the CDR3 reads TGTGCCAGCAGCAAAGAAGAGACAGGGAGAGACACCGGGGAGCTGTTTTTT.

This chain connects TRBV4-3 to TRBJ1-2; tentatively, D is TRBD1 (5 bases). Per the germline V gene, CDR1 is LGHNA and CDR2 is YSLEER. The CDR3 sequence is 15 residues long. V lost 1 base and J 4 bases, leaving 13 bases between the germline ends. For the CDR3, the DNA is TGCGCCAGCAGCCAAGTTGGGCAGGGAATCTATGGCTACACCTTC. It encodes CASSQVGQGIYGYTF.

In this sample, this clone turned up once. The chain combines TRBV11-1 with TRBJ2-1, with D unclear. V lost 4 bases and J 4 bases, leaving 8 bases between the germline ends. Per the germline V gene, CDR1 is SGHAT and CDR2 is FQDESV (reference sequence). The length of the CDR3 is 13 residues. This CDR3 is CASSSATYNEQFF. DNA for the CDR3: TGTGCCAGCAGCTCAGCCACTTACAATGAGCAGTTCTTC. The full variable domain, its missing parts supplied by reference TRBV11-1 and TRBJ2-1, is EAEVAQSPRYKITEKSQAVAFWCDPISGHATLYWYRQILGQGPELLVQFQDESVVDDSQLPKDRFSAERLKGVDSTLKIQPAELGDSAMYLCASSSATYNEQFFGPGTRLTVL.

This chain joins TRBV19 and TRBJ1-6; D gene ambiguous. This CDR3 has 14 amino acids. With 3 bases removed from V and 6 bases from J, the gap between germline ends came to 9 bases. Germline assignment: CDR1 LNHDA and CDR2 SQIVND (reference sequence). The CDR3 protein is CASSIQDFNSPLHF. CDR3 nucleotides: TGTGCCAGTAGTATTCAGGACTTTAATTCACCCCTCCACTTT.

The chain uses TRBV7-8 and TRBJ1-2; 8 nucleotides match TRBD1. V lost 5 bases, J lost 1 base, and 6 bases stayed unmatched. In germline, CDR1 is SGHVS, CDR2 FQNEAQ. The CDR3 extends over 15 amino acids. The CDR3 sequence: CASSRDRGRNYGYTF. CDR3 nucleotide sequence: TGTGCCAGCAGCCGAGACAGGGGCCGTAACTATGGCTACACCTTC.